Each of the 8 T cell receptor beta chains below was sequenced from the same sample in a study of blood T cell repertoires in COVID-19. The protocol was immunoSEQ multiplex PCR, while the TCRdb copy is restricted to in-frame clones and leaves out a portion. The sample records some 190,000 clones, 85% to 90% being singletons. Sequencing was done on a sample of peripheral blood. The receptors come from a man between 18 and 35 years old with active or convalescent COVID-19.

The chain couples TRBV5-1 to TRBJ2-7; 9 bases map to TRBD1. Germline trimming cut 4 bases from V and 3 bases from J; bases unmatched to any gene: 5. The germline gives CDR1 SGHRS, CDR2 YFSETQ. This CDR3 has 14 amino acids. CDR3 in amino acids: CASSIRDRVYEQYF. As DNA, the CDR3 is TGCGCCAGCAGCATCCGGGACAGGGTCTACGAGCAGTACTTC.

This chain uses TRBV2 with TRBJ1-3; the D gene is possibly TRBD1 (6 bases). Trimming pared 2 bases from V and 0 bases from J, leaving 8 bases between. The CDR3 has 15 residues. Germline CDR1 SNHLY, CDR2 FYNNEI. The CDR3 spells CASSEIGGSGNTIYF. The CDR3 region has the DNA TGTGCCAGCAGTGAAATAGGGGGCTCTGGAAACACCATATATTTT.

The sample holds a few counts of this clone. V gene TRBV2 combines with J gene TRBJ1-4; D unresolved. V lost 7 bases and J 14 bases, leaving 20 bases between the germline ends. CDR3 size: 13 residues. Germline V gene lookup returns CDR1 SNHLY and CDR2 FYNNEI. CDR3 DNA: TGTGCCAGCACCACGGACCAAGCGGGAGGGCTGTTTTTT. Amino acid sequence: CASTTDQAGGLFF.

The CDR3 is CAWSEAKDRARAYNSPLHF. CDR3 in DNA: TGTGCCTGGAGTGAGGCAAAAGACCGCGCACGGGCCTATAATTCACCCCTCCACTTT. The chain joins TRBV30 to TRBJ1-6; D is uncertain. Per germline, CDR1 GTSNPN and CDR2 SVGIG (reference sequence). The CDR3 consists of 19 residues. V lost 1 base and J lost 2, with 21 bases in between.

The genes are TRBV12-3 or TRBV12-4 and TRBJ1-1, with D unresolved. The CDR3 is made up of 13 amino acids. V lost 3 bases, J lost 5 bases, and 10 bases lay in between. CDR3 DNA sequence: TGTGCCAGCAGTTTGGTTCGGGAAACTGAAGCTTTCTTT. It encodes CASSLVRETEAFF.

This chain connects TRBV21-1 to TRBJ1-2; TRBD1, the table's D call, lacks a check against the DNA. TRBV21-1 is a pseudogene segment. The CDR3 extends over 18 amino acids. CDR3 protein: CASSKAPLDRGRDYGYTF. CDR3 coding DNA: TGTGCCAGCAGCAAAGCACCTTTGGACAGGGGGCGCGACTATGGCTACACCTTC.

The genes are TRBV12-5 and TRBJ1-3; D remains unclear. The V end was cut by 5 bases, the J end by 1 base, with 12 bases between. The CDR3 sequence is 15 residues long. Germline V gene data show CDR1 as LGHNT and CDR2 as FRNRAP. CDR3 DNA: TGTGCTAGTGGTACCATCGGGAGTTCTGGAAACACCATATATTTT. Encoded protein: CASGTIGSSGNTIYF.

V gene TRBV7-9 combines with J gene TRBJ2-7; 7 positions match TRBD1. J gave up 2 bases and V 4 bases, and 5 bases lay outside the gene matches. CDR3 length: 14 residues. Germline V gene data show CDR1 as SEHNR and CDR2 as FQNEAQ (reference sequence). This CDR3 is CASSSTGNTYEQYF. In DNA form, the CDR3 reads TGTGCCAGCAGCTCGACAGGGAATACCTACGAGCAGTACTTC.